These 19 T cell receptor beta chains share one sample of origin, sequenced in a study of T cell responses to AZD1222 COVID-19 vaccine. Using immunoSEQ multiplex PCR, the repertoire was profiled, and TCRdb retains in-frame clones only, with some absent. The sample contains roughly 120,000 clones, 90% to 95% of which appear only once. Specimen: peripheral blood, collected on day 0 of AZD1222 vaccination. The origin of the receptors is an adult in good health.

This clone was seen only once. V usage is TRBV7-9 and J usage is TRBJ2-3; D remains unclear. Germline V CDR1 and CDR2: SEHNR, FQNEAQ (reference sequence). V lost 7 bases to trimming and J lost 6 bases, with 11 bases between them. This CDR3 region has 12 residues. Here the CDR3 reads CASTTHQDTQYF. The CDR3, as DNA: TGTGCCAGCACCACCCACCAGGATACGCAGTATTTT.

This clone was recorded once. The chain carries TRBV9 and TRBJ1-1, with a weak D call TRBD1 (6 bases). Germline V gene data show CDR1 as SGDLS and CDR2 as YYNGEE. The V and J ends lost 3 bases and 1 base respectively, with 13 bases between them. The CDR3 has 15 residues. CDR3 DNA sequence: TGTGCCAGCAGCGCCCATACACAGGGGAACACTGAAGCTTTCTTT. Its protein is CASSAHTQGNTEAFF.

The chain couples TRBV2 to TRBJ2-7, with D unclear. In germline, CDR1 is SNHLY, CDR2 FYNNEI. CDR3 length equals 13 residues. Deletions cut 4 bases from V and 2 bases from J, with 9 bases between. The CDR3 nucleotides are TGTGCCAGCAGTGGGGTGGCAGCCTACGAGCAGTACTTC. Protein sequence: CASSGVAAYEQYF.

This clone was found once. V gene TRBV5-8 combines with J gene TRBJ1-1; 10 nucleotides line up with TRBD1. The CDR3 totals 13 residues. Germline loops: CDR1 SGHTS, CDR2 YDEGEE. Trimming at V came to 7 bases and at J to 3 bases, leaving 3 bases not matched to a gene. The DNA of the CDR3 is TGTGCCAGCGGGGGACAGGGGCACACTGAAGCTTTCTTT. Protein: CASGGQGHTEAFF.

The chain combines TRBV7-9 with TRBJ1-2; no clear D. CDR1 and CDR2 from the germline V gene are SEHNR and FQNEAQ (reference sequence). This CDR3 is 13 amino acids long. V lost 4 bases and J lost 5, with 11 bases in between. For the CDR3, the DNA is TGTGCCAGCAGCTCCCGGACGGGTTATGGCTACACCTTC. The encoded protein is CASSSRTGYGYTF.

The CDR3 DNA reads TGTGCCAGCAGCCTCACGAGCATTCCCTATGGCTACACCTTC. Protein product: CASSLTSIPYGYTF. The V gene is TRBV3-1 (or the pseudogene TRBV3-2), the J gene TRBJ1-2; D unclear. The CDR3 extends over 14 amino acids. Per germline, CDR1 LGHDT and CDR2 YNNKEL (reference sequence). Between the trimmed V and J ends, which lost 4 bases and 4 bases, there was a span of 13 bases.

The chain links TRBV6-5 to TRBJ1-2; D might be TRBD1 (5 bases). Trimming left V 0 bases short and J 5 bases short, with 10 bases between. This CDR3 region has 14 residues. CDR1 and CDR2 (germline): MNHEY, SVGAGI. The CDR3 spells CASSYSDSAYGYTF. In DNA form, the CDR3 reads TGTGCCAGCAGTTACTCCGACAGCGCGTATGGCTACACCTTC.

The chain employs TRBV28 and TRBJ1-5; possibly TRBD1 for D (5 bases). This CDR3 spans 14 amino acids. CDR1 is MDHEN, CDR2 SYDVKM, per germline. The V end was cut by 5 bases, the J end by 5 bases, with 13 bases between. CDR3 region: CASSGAAIHQPQHF. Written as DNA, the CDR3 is TGTGCCAGCAGTGGGGCGGCCATCCATCAGCCCCAGCATTTT.

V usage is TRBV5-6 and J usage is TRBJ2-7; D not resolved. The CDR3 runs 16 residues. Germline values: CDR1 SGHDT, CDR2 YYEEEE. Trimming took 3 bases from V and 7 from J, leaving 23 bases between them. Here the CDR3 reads CASSSALGFPSIEQYF. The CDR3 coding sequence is TGTGCCAGCAGCTCTGCTCTGGGATTTCCCTCTATTGAGCAGTACTTC.

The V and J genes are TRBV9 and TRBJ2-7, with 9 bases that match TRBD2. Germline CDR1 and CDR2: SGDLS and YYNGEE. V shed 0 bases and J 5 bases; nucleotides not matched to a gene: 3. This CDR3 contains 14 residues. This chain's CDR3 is CASSVGGLANEQYF. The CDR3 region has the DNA TGTGCCAGCAGCGTAGGTGGACTAGCGAACGAGCAGTACTTC.

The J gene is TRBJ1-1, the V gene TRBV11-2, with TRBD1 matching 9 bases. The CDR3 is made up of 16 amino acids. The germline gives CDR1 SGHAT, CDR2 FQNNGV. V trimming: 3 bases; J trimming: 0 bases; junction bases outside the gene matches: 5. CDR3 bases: TGTGCCAGCAGCTTCCGGGGACAGGGTATGAACACTGAAGCTTTCTTT. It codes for CASSFRGQGMNTEAFF.

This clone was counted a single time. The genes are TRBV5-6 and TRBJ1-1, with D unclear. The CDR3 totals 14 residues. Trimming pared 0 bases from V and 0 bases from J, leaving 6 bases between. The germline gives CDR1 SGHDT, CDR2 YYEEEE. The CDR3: CASSLVGMNTEAFF. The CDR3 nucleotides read TGTGCCAGCAGCTTGGTCGGGATGAACACTGAAGCTTTCTTT. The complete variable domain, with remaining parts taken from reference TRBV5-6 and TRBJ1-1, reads DAGVTQSPTHLIKTRGQQVTLRCSPKSGHDTVSWYQQALGQGPQFIFQYYEEEERQRGNFPDRFSGHQFPNYSSELNVNALLLGDSALYLCASSLVGMNTEAFFGQGTRLTVV.

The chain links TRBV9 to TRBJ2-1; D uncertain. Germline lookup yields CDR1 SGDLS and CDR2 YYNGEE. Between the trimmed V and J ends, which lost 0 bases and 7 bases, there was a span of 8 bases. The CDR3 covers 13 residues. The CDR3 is CASSVEGRNEQFF. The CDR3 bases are TGTGCCAGCAGCGTAGAGGGCAGGAATGAGCAGTTCTTC.

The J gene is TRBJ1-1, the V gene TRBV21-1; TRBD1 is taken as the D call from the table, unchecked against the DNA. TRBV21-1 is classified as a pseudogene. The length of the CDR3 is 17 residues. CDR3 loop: CARDTGTEMIMNTEAFF. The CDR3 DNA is TGTGCCAGGGATACCGGGACAGAGATGATCATGAACACTGAAGCTTTCTTT.

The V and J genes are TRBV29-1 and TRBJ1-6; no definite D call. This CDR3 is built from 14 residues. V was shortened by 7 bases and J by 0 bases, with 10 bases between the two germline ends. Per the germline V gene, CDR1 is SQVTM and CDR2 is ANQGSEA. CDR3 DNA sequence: TGCAGCGCCAAGACGGACTCCTATAATTCACCCCTCCACTTT. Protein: CSAKTDSYNSPLHF.

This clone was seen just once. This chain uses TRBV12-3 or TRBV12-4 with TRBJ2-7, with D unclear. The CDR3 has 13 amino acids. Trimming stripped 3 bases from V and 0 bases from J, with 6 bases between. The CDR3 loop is CASSFQRSYEQYF. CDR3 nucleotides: TGTGCCAGCAGTTTCCAGCGCTCCTACGAGCAGTACTTC.

DNA of the CDR3: TGTGCCAGCAGTTACGGGGGACAGGGTGAATACACCATATATTTT. The encoded protein is CASSYGGQGEYTIYF. The chain is built from TRBV6-5 and TRBJ1-3, with 9 bases identical to TRBD1. V lost 2 bases and J lost 8; bases outside the gene matches: 7. The CDR3 contains 15 residues. Germline V gene lookup returns CDR1 MNHEY and CDR2 SVGAGI.

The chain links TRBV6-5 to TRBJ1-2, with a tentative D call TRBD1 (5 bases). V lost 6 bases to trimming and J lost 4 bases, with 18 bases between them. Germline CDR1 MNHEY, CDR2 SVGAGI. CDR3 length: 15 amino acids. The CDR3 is CASRRIVGATYGYTF. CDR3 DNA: TGTGCCAGCAGACGAATCGTTGGGGCAACCTATGGCTACACCTTC.

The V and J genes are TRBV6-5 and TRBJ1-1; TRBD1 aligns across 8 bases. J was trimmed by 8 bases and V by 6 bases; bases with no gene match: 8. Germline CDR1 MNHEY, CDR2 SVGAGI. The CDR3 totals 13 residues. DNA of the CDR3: TGTGCCAGCAGGACAGGGGTTGTTTCGGAAGCTTTCTTT. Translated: CASRTGVVSEAFF.